This entry lists 31 T cell receptor beta chains sequenced from one sample in a study of T cell responses to AZD1222 COVID-19 vaccine. Data came from immunoSEQ multiplex PCR; TCRdb stores just in-frame clones and leaves some out. This sample has around 120,000 clones, with 85% to 90% found just once. Sample: peripheral blood, taken on day 0 of AZD1222 vaccination. The receptor set was obtained from an adult in good health.

V usage is TRBV7-9 and J usage is TRBJ2-7; D unresolved. The CDR3 contains 11 residues. Germline V lookup: CDR1 SEHNR, CDR2 FQNEAQ (reference sequence). With 8 bases removed from V and 3 bases from J, the gap between germline ends came to 8 bases. CDR3 protein: CASGLDYEQYF. The CDR3 nucleotides are TGTGCCAGCGGCCTAGACTACGAGCAGTACTTC.

This clone was found once. The V call is TRBV15, the J call TRBJ1-3, with TRBD1 identical over 9 bases. The CDR3 runs 17 residues. V dropped 0 bases and J dropped 2; count of bases not matched to a gene: 5. CDR1 LNHNV and CDR2 YYDKDF come from the germline V gene (reference sequence). The CDR3 bases are TGTGCCACCAGCAGAGACTTGGACAGGGGCACTGGAAACACCATATATTTT. Translated, it gives CATSRDLDRGTGNTIYF.

The DNA for the CDR3 is TGTGCCAGCAGCCGGACAGGCGGGAATGAAAAACTGTTTTTT. Translating gives CASSRTGGNEKLFF. The rearrangement links TRBV7-9 to TRBJ1-4; 7 positions match TRBD1. V shed 5 bases and J 5 bases; nucleotides not matched to a gene: 5. Germline V gene sequence: CDR1 SEHNR, CDR2 FQNEAQ (reference sequence). The length of the CDR3 is 14 residues.

The chain carries TRBV7-3 and TRBJ1-1, with D possibly TRBD1 on 5 matching bases. Deletions cut 3 bases from V and 1 base from J, with 6 bases between. This CDR3 comprises 13 residues. Germline CDR1 reads SGHTA; CDR2 reads FQGTGA. The CDR3 sequence: CASSLGRNTEAFF. CDR3 nucleotides: TGTGCCAGCAGCTTGGGGCGGAACACTGAAGCTTTCTTT.

The V gene is TRBV27, the J gene TRBJ1-1; perhaps TRBD1 as D (5 bases). V gave up 3 bases and J gave up 1 base, with 12 bases separating them. This CDR3 has 15 amino acids. Per the germline V gene, CDR1 is MNHEY and CDR2 is SMNVEV (reference sequence). CDR3 DNA sequence: TGTGCCAGCAGTTTTGGGGGTTCCGGGAACACTGAAGCTTTCTTT. This sequence encodes CASSFGGSGNTEAFF.

The J gene is TRBJ2-2, the V gene TRBV27; the match to TRBD1 covers 8 bases. The trim removed 5 bases at V and 0 bases at J, leaving 2 bases unmatched. Germline assignment: CDR1 MNHEY and CDR2 SMNVEV (reference sequence). The CDR3 is made up of 15 amino acids. In DNA, the CDR3 is TGTGCCAGCAGTCCGGGACAGGCGAACACCGGGGAGCTGTTTTTT. This encodes CASSPGQANTGELFF.

This clone was seen once. CDR3 region: CASRAGGVNEQFF. In DNA form, the CDR3 reads TGTGCCAGCAGGGCAGGGGGGGTCAATGAGCAGTTCTTC. The rearrangement joins TRBV27 to TRBJ2-1, with D tentatively TRBD1 or TRBD2 (7 bases each). The CDR3 loop spans 13 amino acids. Looked up from germline, CDR1 is MNHEY and CDR2 is SMNVEV (reference sequence). The V end lost 6 bases, the J end lost 6 bases, and 12 bases lay between the germline ends.

This clone was counted once. The V gene is TRBV4-3, the J gene TRBJ2-7, with D possibly being TRBD2 (7 bases). Germline CDR1 reads LGHNA; CDR2 reads YSLEER. The CDR3 loop spans 19 amino acids. V lost 0 bases to trimming and J lost 2 bases, with 23 bases between them. DNA of the CDR3: TGCGCCAGCAGCCAAGATCTGTTTTCTACGGGGGGCCGGACCTACGAGCAGTACTTC. Translating gives CASSQDLFSTGGRTYEQYF.

This clone has just one count. CDR3 coding DNA: TGTGCCTGGATGAGGGGGGGAGGCCCGGATACGCAGTATTTT. It codes for CAWMRGGGPDTQYF. V is TRBV30 and J is TRBJ2-3; D might be TRBD2 (7 bases). There are 14 residues in the CDR3. Germline V gene data show CDR1 as GTSNPN and CDR2 as SVGIG (reference sequence). The germline V and J ends were trimmed by 4 bases and 6 bases, with 17 bases remaining between them.

The chain links TRBV24-1 to TRBJ1-2; tentatively, D is TRBD1 (5 bases). The CDR3 contains 14 residues. Germline loops: CDR1 KGHDR, CDR2 SFDVKD. The V end was cut by 1 base, the J end by 4 bases, with 9 bases between. The CDR3 region is CATSDLGGAYGYTF. CDR3 in DNA: TGTGCCACCAGTGATTTAGGAGGGGCCTATGGCTACACCTTC.

The chain combines TRBV5-4 with TRBJ2-2, with 11 bases identical to TRBD1. CDR3 length: 17 amino acids. Unmatched junction bases numbered 8, after V lost 1 base and J lost 6 bases. From germline, CDR1 is SGHNT and CDR2 YYREEE (reference sequence). This chain's CDR3 is CASSLRGQGAFSGELFF. The CDR3 region has the DNA TGTGCCAGCAGCTTGCGCGGACAGGGGGCTTTTTCCGGGGAGCTGTTTTTT.

CDR3: CASSQAGGTYNEQFF. The CDR3, as DNA: TGTGCCAGCAGCCAAGCGGGGGGGACCTACAATGAGCAGTTCTTC. The gene calls are TRBV7-7 and TRBJ2-1; TRBD2 matches at 10 bases. Germline trimming cut 5 bases from V and 2 bases from J; bases unmatched to any gene: 3. Per germline, CDR1 SSHAT and CDR2 FNYEAQ (reference sequence). This CDR3 has 15 amino acids.

This chain uses TRBV6-2 or TRBV6-3 with TRBJ1-2; 9 nucleotides align to TRBD1. The CDR3 contains 15 residues. Per the germline V gene, CDR1 is MNHEY and CDR2 is SVGEGT. Trimming took 3 bases from V and 4 from J; bases not matched to a gene: 6. The CDR3 DNA reads TGTGCCAGCAGTTATCCCGGGACAGGGATCTATGGCTACACCTTC. Amino acids: CASSYPGTGIYGYTF.

The V call is TRBV7-5, the J call TRBJ2-7; TRBD1 is the table's D call and was not checked against the DNA. TRBV7-5 is assigned pseudogene status. The CDR3 loop spans 18 amino acids. The CDR3 sequence: CVRSRDRAWGPWGIEQYF. Here the CDR3 DNA reads TGTGTCAGAAGCCGCGACAGGGCCTGGGGTCCCTGGGGTATCGAGCAGTACTTC.

The chain recombines TRBV6-5 with TRBJ1-1; D call uncertain. The ends were cut back, 4 bases at V and 0 bases at J, with 9 bases in the middle. The CDR3 extends over 14 amino acids. The germline V gene has CDR1 MNHEY and CDR2 SVGAGI. The chain's CDR3 is CASSLAGLNTEAFF. CDR3 sequence (DNA): TGTGCCAGCAGTTTAGCGGGGTTGAACACTGAAGCTTTCTTT.

This chain connects TRBV7-6 to TRBJ2-3, with TRBD2 identical over 12 bases. The length of the CDR3 is 18 residues. The germline CDR1 and CDR2 sequences are SGHVS and FNYEAQ. Unmatched junction bases numbered 12, after V lost 1 base and J lost 7 bases. The CDR3, as DNA: TGTGCCAGCAGCTTAGAGGCTAGCGGGGGGGCCGTCAGCAATACGCAGTATTTT. It encodes CASSLEASGGAVSNTQYF.

The J gene is TRBJ2-2, the V gene TRBV6-5; D may be TRBD1 or TRBD2 (6 bases each). CDR3 size: 15 residues. Germline CDR1 MNHEY, CDR2 SVGAGI. Between the trimmed V and J ends, which lost 6 bases and 6 bases, there was a span of 17 bases. CDR3 sequence: CASSFGGTVAGELFF. The DNA for the CDR3 is TGTGCCAGCAGCTTCGGGGGCACAGTGGCCGGGGAGCTGTTTTTT.

The rearrangement uses TRBV18 and TRBJ2-7, with D unresolved. V was cut by 2 bases and J by 2 bases, with 13 bases left in between. From germline, CDR1 is KGHSH and CDR2 LQKENI. The CDR3 totals 15 residues. The CDR3 bases are TGTGCCAGCTCACCATTTGCCACAAGAACCTACGAGCAGTACTTC. Protein sequence: CASSPFATRTYEQYF.

In its sample, this clone was seen once. J is TRBJ1-2 and V is TRBV10-1, with 11 positions matching TRBD1. CDR1 and CDR2 (germline): WNHNN, SYGVQD (reference sequence). CDR3 length equals 20 residues. V gave up 4 bases and J gave up 2 bases; unmatched junction bases: 18. This CDR3 reads CASSGKRTGGAEFVNYGYTF. As DNA, the CDR3 is TGCGCCAGCAGTGGGAAAAGGACAGGGGGCGCCGAATTTGTGAACTATGGCTACACCTTC.

The CDR3 region is CASSSSGGGGGYTF. The DNA of the CDR3 is TGTGCCAGCAGTTCCTCAGGGGGAGGAGGTGGCTACACCTTC. The chain recombines TRBV28 with TRBJ1-2; 7 bases map to TRBD1. CDR1 and CDR2 (germline): MDHEN, SYDVKM. This CDR3 contains 14 residues. V was pared by 4 bases and J by 7 bases, with 9 bases of the junction left unmatched.

The chain couples TRBV5-1 to TRBJ2-1, with a possible D match to TRBD1 (5 bases). Germline assignment: CDR1 SGHRS and CDR2 YFSETQ. This CDR3 has 18 amino acids. V lost 0 bases, J lost 3 bases, and 19 bases lay in between. The CDR3 DNA is TGCGCCAGCAGCTTGGATCGCAGGGTTCTATCGGACTACAATGAGCAGTTCTTC. This codes for CASSLDRRVLSDYNEQFF. The full variable domain, completed using reference TRBV5-1 and TRBJ2-1, is KAGVTQTPRYLIKTRGQQVTLSCSPISGHRSVSWYQQTPGQGLQFLFEYFSETQRNKGNFPGRFSGRQFSNSRSEMNVSTLELGDSALYLCASSLDRRVLSDYNEQFFGPGTRLTVL.

V gene TRBV27 combines with J gene TRBJ2-7; TRBD1 aligns across 7 bases. This CDR3 region has 14 residues. The trim removed 3 bases at V and 0 bases at J, leaving 2 bases unmatched. The germline V gene has CDR1 MNHEY and CDR2 SMNVEV (reference sequence). CDR3 nucleotides: TGTGCCAGCAGTTTGGGACAGAACTCCTACGAGCAGTACTTC. The encoded protein is CASSLGQNSYEQYF.

The rearrangement joins TRBV6-5 to TRBJ2-2; 9 positions agree with TRBD1. V lost 6 bases and J lost 3; bases outside the gene matches: 5. This CDR3 region has 15 residues. From germline, CDR1 is MNHEY and CDR2 SVGAGI. The DNA of the CDR3 is TGTGCCAGCAGGCCGGGACAGGGTCACACCGGGGAGCTGTTTTTT. Translating gives CASRPGQGHTGELFF.

The chain couples TRBV7-2 to TRBJ2-3; D perhaps matches TRBD2 (6 bases). There are 14 residues in the CDR3. V gave up 2 bases and J gave up 4 bases, with 10 bases separating them. Germline lookup yields CDR1 SGHTA and CDR2 FQGNSA. The CDR3 spells CASSLIGGADTQYF. The CDR3 DNA reads as TGTGCCAGCAGCTTAATCGGGGGAGCAGATACGCAGTATTTT. Full variable domain (outside the CDR3, taken from reference TRBV7-2 and TRBJ2-3): GAGVSQSPSNKVTEKGKDVELRCDPISGHTALYWYRQSLGQGLEFLIYFQGNSAPDKSGLPSDRFSAERTGGSVSTLTIQRTQQEDSAVYLCASSLIGGADTQYFGPGTRLTVL.

This clone was observed a single time. This sequence joins TRBV4-1 and TRBJ1-5; possibly TRBD1 for D (5 bases). Germline CDR1 MGHRA, CDR2 YSYEKL. CDR3 length equals 17 residues. The V end lost 3 bases, the J end lost 0 bases, and 15 bases lay between the germline ends. The CDR3 DNA follows: TGCGCCAGCAGCCAGGCAGGGACCGCCCATAGCAATCAGCCCCAGCATTTT. Protein product: CASSQAGTAHSNQPQHF.

CDR3 DNA sequence: TGTGCCAGCAGTTTGCGAGATACGCAGTATTTT. Amino acid sequence: CASSLRDTQYF. V and J are TRBV28 and TRBJ2-3; D is unresolved. CDR1 is MDHEN and CDR2 is SYDVKM in the germline V gene. Trimming took off 3 bases at V and 5 bases at J, with 3 bases between the two ends. The length of the CDR3 is 11 residues. Full variable domain (remainder filled in from reference TRBV28 and TRBJ2-3): DVKVTQSSRYLVKRTGEKVFLECVQDMDHENMFWYRQDPGLGLRLIYFSYDVKMKEKGDIPEGYSVSREKKERFSLILESASTNQTSMYLCASSLRDTQYFGPGTRLTVL.

This clone turned up a few times. The gene calls are TRBV19 and TRBJ1-2, with D hard to call. Looked up from germline, CDR1 is LNHDA and CDR2 is SQIVND (reference sequence). Trimming cost V 2 bases and J 0 bases, with 10 bases left between them. CDR3 length: 15 residues. CDR3 protein: CASSIYGIPNYGYTF. For the CDR3, the DNA is TGTGCCAGTAGTATATACGGCATACCTAACTATGGCTACACCTTC.

This chain uses TRBV7-8 with TRBJ2-6; 7 bases agree with TRBD2. After removal of 4 bases from V and 0 bases from J, the junction contained 6 bases not matched to a gene. From germline, CDR1 is SGHVS and CDR2 FQNEAQ. The CDR3 covers 17 residues. CDR3 protein: CASSSRGTDSGANVLTF. The CDR3 nucleotides read TGTGCCAGCAGCTCGCGGGGGACCGACTCTGGGGCCAACGTCCTGACTTTC.

V and J are TRBV27 and TRBJ1-5; D is uncertain. Germline CDR1 and CDR2: MNHEY and SMNVEV (reference sequence). V lost 3 bases and J lost 0, with 3 bases in between. This CDR3 has 13 residues. CDR3 sequence reads: CASSFYSNQPQHF. The DNA of the CDR3 is TGTGCCAGCAGTTTCTATAGCAATCAGCCCCAGCATTTT.

V and J are TRBV4-2 and TRBJ1-4; 10 bases agree with TRBD1. V shed 0 bases and J 8 bases; nucleotides not matched to a gene: 6. The CDR3 has 16 residues. Germline V gene data show CDR1 as LGHNA and CDR2 as YNFKEQ. The CDR3 reads CASSQEGTGAEEKLFF. CDR3 DNA sequence: TGTGCCAGCAGCCAAGAAGGGACAGGGGCAGAGGAAAAACTGTTTTTT.

CDR3 sequence: CASSYSIEKVTQYF. The CDR3, as DNA: TGTGCCAGCAGTTACTCGATCGAAAAGGTGACCCAGTACTTC. The chain recombines TRBV6-2 or TRBV6-3 with TRBJ2-5; D is undetermined. Between the trimmed V and J ends, which lost 0 bases and 7 bases, there was a span of 12 bases. This CDR3 is built from 14 residues. The germline CDR1 and CDR2 sequences are MNHEY and SVGEGT.